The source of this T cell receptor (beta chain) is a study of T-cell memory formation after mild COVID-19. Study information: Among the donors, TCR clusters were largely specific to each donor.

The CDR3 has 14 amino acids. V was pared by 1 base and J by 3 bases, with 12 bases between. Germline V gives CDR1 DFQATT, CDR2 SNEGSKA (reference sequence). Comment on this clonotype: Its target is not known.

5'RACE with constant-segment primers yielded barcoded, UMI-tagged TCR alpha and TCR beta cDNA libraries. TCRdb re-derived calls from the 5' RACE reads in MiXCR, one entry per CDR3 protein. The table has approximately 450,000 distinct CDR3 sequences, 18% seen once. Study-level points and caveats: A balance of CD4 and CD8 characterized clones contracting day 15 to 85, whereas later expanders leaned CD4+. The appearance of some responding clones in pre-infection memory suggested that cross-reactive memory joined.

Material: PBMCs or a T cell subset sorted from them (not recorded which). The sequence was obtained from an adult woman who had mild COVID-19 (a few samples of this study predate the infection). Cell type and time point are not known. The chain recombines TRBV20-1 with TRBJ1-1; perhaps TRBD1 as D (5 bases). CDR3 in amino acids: CSARVPLGDTEAFF. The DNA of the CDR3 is TGCAGTGCTAGAGTACCCCTAGGGGACACTGAAGCTTTCTTT.